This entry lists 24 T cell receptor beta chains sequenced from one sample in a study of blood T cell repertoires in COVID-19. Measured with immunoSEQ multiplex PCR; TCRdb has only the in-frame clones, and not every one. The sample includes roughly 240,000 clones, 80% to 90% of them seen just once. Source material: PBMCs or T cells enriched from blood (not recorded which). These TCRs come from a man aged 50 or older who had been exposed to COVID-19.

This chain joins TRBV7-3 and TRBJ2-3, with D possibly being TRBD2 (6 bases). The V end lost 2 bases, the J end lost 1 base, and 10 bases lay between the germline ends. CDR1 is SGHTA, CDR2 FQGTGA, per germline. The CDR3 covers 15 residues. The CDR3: CASSLWGLGTDTQYF. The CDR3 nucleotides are TGTGCCAGCAGCTTATGGGGACTGGGCACAGATACGCAGTATTTT.

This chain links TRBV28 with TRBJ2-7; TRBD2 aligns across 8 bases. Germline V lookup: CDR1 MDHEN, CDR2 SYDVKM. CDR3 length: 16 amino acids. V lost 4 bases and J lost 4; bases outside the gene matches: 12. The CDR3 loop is CASSSGGATYGYEQYV. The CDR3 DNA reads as TGTGCCAGCAGTTCGGGGGGGGCGACCTATGGATACGAGCAGTACGTC.

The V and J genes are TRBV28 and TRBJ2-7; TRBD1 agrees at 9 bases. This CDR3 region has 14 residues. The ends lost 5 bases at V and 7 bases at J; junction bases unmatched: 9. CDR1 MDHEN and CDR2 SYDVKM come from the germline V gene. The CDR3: CASSGGQGTGEQYV. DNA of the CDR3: TGTGCCAGCAGTGGGGGACAGGGCACAGGGGAGCAGTACGTC.

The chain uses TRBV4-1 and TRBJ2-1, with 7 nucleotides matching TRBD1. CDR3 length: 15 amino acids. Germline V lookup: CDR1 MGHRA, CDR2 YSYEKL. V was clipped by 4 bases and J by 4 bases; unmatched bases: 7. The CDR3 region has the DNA TGCGCCAGCAGCCCTGACAGGGAAACTTACAATGAGCAGTTCTTC. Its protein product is CASSPDRETYNEQFF.

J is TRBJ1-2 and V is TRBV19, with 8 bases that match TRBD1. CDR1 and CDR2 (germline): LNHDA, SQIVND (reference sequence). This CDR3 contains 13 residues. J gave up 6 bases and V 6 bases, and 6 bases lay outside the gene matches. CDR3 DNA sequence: TGTGCCAGTAGGGCGGACAGGGCCAATGGCTACACCTTC. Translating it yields CASRADRANGYTF. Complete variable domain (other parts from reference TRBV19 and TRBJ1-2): DGGITQSPKYLFRKEGQNVTLSCEQNLNHDAMYWYRQDPGQGLRLIYYSQIVNDFQKGDIAEGYSVSREKKESFPLTVTSAQKNPTAFYLCASRADRANGYTFGSGTRLTVV.

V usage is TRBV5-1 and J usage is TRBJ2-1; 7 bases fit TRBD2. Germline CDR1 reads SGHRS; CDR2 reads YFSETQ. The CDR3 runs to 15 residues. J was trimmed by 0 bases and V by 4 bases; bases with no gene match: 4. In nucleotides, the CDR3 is TGCGCCAGCAGCACTCCTAGCGGCTCCTACAATGAGCAGTTCTTC. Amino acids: CASSTPSGSYNEQFF.

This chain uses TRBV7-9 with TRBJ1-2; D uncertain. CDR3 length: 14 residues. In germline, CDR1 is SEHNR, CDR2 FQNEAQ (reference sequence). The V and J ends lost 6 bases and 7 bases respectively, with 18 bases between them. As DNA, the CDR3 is TGTGCCAGCAGTCCAACGCTGGGAGACGGTGGCTACACCTTC. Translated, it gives CASSPTLGDGGYTF.

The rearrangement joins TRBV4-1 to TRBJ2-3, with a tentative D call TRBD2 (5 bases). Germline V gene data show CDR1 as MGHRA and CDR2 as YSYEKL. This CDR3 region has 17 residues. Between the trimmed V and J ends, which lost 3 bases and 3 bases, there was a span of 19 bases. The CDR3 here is CASSHPPGGSETDTQYF. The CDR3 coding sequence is TGCGCCAGCAGCCACCCCCCGGGTGGTAGCGAGACAGATACGCAGTATTTT.

CDR3 DNA: TGTGCCAGCAGCTTGGCCCCGGACACCGATCAGCCCCAGCATTTT. Translating it yields CASSLAPDTDQPQHF. The rearrangement joins TRBV5-4 to TRBJ1-5; TRBD1 might be the D (5 bases). The CDR3 sequence is 15 residues long. V was clipped by 0 bases and J by 5 bases, with 12 bases between them. Germline V gene lookup returns CDR1 SGHNT and CDR2 YYREEE (reference sequence).

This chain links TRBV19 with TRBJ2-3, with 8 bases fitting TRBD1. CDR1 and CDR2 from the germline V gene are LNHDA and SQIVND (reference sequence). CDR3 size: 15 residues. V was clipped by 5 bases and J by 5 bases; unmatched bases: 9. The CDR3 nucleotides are TGTGCCAGTAGTCAGGGGGCAAGATCCGGAGATACGCAGTATTTT. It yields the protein CASSQGARSGDTQYF.

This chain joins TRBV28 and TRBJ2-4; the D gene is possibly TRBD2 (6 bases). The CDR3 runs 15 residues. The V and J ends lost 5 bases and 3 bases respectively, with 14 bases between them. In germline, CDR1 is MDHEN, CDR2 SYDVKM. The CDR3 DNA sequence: TGTGCCAGCAGTCGCTCTAGCGACGTCAAAAACATTCAGTACTTC. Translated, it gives CASSRSSDVKNIQYF.

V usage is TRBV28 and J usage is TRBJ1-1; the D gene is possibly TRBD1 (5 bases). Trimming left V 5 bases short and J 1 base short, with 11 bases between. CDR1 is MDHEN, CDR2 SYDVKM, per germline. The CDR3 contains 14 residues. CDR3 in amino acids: CASSLPGGNTEAFF. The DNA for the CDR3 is TGTGCCAGCAGTCTTCCGGGGGGGAACACTGAAGCTTTCTTT.

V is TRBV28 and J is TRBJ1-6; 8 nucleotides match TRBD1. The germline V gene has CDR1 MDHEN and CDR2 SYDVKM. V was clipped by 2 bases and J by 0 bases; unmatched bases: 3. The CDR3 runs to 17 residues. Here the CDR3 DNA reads TGTGCCAGCAGTTTAATCAGGGGGCGCTCCTATAATTCACCCCTCCACTTT. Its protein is CASSLIRGRSYNSPLHF.

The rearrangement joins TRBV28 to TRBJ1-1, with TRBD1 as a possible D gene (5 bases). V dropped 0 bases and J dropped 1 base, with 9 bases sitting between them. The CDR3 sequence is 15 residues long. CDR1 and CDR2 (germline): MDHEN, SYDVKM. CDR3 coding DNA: TGTGCCAGCAGTTTATGGGGGCCCGGGAACACTGAAGCTTTCTTT. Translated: CASSLWGPGNTEAFF.

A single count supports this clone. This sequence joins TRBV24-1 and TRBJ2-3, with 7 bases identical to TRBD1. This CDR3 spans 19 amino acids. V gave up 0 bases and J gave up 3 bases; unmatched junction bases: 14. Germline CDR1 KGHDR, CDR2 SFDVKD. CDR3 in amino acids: CATSDLQPGWTGLTDTQYF. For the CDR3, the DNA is TGTGCCACCAGTGATTTGCAGCCGGGGTGGACAGGTTTAACAGATACGCAGTATTTT.

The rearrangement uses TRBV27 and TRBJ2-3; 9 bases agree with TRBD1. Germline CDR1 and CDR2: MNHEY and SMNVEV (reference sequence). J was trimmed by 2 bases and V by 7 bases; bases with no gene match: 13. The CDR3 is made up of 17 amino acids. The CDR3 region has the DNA TGTGCCAGCAAGGGTGTTCGCGGGACAGGGCCCACAGATACGCAGTATTTT. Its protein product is CASKGVRGTGPTDTQYF.

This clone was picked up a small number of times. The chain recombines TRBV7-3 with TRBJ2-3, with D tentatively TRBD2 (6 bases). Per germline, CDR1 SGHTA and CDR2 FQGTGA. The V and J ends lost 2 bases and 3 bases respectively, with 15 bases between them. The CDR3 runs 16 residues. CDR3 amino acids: CASSLDAGGRTDTQYF. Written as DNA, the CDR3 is TGTGCCAGCAGCTTAGACGCTGGAGGGAGGACAGATACGCAGTATTTT.

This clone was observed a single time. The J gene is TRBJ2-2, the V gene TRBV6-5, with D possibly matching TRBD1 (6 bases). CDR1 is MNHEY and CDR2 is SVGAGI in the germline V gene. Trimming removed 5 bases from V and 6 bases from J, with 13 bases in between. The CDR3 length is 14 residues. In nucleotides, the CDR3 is TGTGCCAGCAGTCCTCCCGGACAGTCCGGGGAGCTGTTTTTT. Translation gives CASSPPGQSGELFF.

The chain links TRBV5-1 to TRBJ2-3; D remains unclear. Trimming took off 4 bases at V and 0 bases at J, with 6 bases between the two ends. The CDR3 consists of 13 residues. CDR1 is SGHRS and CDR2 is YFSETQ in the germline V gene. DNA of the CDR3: TGCGCCAGCAGCCCGACTAGCACAGATACGCAGTATTTT. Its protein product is CASSPTSTDTQYF.

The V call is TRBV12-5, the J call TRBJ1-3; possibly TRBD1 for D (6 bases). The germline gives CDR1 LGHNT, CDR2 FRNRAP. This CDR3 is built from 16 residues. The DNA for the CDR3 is TGTGCCACTCGGGCGGGGGCAGCGAGCTCTGGAAACACCATATATTTT. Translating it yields CATRAGAASSGNTIYF.

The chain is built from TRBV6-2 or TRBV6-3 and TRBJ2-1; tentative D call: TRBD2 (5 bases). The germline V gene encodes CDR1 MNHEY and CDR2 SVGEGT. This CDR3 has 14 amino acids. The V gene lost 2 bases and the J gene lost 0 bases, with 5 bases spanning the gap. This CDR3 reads CASSYRDSYNEQFF. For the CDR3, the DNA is TGTGCCAGCAGTTACCGGGACTCCTACAATGAGCAGTTCTTC.

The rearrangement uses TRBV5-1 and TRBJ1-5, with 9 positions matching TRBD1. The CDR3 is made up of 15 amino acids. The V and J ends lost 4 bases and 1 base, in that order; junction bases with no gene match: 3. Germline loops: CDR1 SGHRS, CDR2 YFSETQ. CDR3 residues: CASSPGQGSNQPQHF. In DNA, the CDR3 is TGCGCCAGCAGCCCGGGACAGGGCAGCAATCAGCCCCAGCATTTT.

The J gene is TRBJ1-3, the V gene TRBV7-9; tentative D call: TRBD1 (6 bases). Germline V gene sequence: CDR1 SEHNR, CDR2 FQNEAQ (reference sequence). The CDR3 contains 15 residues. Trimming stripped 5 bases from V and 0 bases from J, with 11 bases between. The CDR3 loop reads CASSEQGSSGNTIYF. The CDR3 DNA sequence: TGTGCCAGCAGCGAACAGGGCAGCTCTGGAAACACCATATATTTT.

In nucleotides, the CDR3 is TGTGCCAGCAGTCCTCCGGGACACCGCAATCAGCCCCAGCATTTT. As protein: CASSPPGHRNQPQHF. The V and J genes are TRBV2 and TRBJ1-5, with D perhaps matching TRBD1 (6 bases). V gave up 5 bases and J gave up 2 bases, with 13 bases separating them. The V gene's germline CDR1 is SNHLY and CDR2 FYNNEI. This CDR3 is 15 amino acids long.